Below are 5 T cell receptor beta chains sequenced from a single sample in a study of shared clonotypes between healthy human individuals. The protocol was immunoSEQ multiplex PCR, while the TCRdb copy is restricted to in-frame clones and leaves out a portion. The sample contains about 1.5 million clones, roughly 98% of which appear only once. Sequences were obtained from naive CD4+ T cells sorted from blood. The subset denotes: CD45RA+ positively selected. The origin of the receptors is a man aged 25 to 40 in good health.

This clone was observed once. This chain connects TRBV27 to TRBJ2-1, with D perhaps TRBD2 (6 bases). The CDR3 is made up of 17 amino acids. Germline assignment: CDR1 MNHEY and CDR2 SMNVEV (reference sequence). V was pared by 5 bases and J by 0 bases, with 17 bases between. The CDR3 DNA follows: TGTGCCAGCAGTCGAGACGTAGCGGCCGTCTCCTACAATGAGCAGTTCTTC. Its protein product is CASSRDVAAVSYNEQFF.

In DNA, the CDR3 is TGTGCCAGCAGTGAAGAGATACTAGCGGGGACTGGGTACTTC. This codes for CASSEEILAGTGYF. The chain uses TRBV2 and TRBJ2-7, with 10 bases matching TRBD2. The CDR3 length is 14 residues. The germline V gene has CDR1 SNHLY and CDR2 FYNNEI. J lost 12 bases, V lost 1 base, and 9 bases had no gene match.

CDR3: CAWSVWAGGYEQYF. The CDR3 DNA reads TGTGCCTGGAGTGTATGGGCAGGGGGTTACGAGCAGTACTTC. This chain joins TRBV30 and TRBJ2-7; 7 bases are a match to TRBD1. This CDR3 is built from 14 residues. CDR1 is GTSNPN and CDR2 is SVGIG in the germline V gene (reference sequence). V shed 0 bases and J 4 bases; nucleotides not matched to a gene: 6.

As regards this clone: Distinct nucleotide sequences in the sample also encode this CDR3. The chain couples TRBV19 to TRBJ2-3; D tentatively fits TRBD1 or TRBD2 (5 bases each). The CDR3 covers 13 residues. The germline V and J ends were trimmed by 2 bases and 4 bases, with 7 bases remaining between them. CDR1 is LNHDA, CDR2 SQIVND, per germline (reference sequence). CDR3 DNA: TGTGCCAGTAGTATACGGGGCCCAGATACGCAGTATTTT. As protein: CASSIRGPDTQYF.

The CDR3 protein is CASSLAGVLEQFF. CDR3 nucleotide sequence: TGTGCCAGCAGCTTGGCCGGCGTGCTTGAGCAGTTCTTC. The V gene is TRBV5-4, the J gene TRBJ2-1; D is uncertain. Trimming removed 0 bases at V and 9 bases at J, with 10 bases between. The CDR3 runs 13 residues. Germline-derived CDR1 and CDR2 are SGHNT and YYREEE (reference sequence).